Here is one T cell receptor (beta chain) with its context. The data are from a study of blood T cell repertoires in COVID-19. In Cohort 3, a recovered donor had either two negative PCRs, clearance, or symptom resolution. Some clones are missing from TCRdb's copy, which holds only in-frame ones; the method was immunoSEQ multiplex PCR. The table records fewer than 300,000 clones, just over 85% of them present only once. There are 14 residues in the CDR3. Germline values: CDR1 KGHSH, CDR2 LQKENI. Trimming pared 5 bases from V and 0 bases from J, leaving 10 bases between. This receptor was obtained from a man aged 18-30 years who had recovered from COVID-19. Input material: PBMCs or T cells enriched from blood (not recorded which). The V gene is TRBV18, the J gene TRBJ1-1; D is uncertain. Here the CDR3 reads CASSKQRLNTEAFF. The CDR3 DNA follows: TGTGCCAGCTCAAAACAGAGATTGAACACTGAAGCTTTCTTT.